The clone carrying this TCR beta chain appeared a few times. Its antigen is not known. V shed 5 bases and J shed 0 bases, with 1 base lying between them. The CDR3 is 10 residues long. Germline V lookup: CDR1 DFQATT, CDR2 SNEGSKA (reference sequence). Random hexamers were used to reverse transcribe the RNA input (roughly 0.5 to 1 ug). By means of immunoSEQ multiplex PCR, TCR beta CDR3 spanning 54 Vbeta and 13 Jbeta underwent amplification. TCRdb passed the immunoSEQ multiplex PCR reads through MiXCR, listing each CDR3 protein once. The table shows 150,000 to 200,000 distinct CDR3 sequences, with over 75% occurring only once. The data derive from a study of CD8 T cells in Susac syndrome. Points from the study as a whole: The CD4+ T cell repertoire of patients with Susac syndrome showed no detectable clonal expansion. The relatively small number of individuals in the TCR sequencing and HLA analysis was acknowledged by the study.

The rearrangement uses TRBV20-1 and TRBJ1-2; no definite D call. Sequenced material: CD4+ T cells from PBMCs. The clonotype originates from a human donor with Susac syndrome. The chain's CDR3 is CSASNYGYTF. CDR3 bases: TGCAGTGCTTCTAACTATGGCTACACCTTC.